These T cell receptor beta chains were read from a single sample in a study of cytomegalovirus exposure and HLA in healthy donors. Clones were sequenced by immunoSEQ multiplex PCR, and TCRdb holds only the in-frame ones, with some missing. Altogether 150,000 to 200,000 clones are present, around nine tenths being singletons, with the ten largest covering roughly 1.7%. What was sequenced was PBMCs. These receptors all stem from a woman between 18 and 29 years old in good health and CMV-seronegative. Both conserved end residues are part of each CDR3. Fields, in order: V gene, J gene, clone size, D gene, CDR3 protein, CDR3 DNA. A D gene is named only where the DNA matches it firmly. A row's size may be missing; if present it is once, few, many or a size class.

>TRBV5-1|TRBJ1-1|NA|NA
CASSLMREVNTEAFF
TGCGCCAGCAGCTTGATGCGGGAGGTCAACACTGAAGCTTTCTTT
>TRBV18|TRBJ2-3|NA|NA
CASSIRDSTDTQYF
TGTGCCAGCTCAATACGGGACTCCACAGATACGCAGTATTTT
>TRBV27|TRBJ2-7|NA|NA
CASSLLWGREYEQYF
TGTGCCAGCAGTTTATTGTGGGGGCGCGAGTACGAGCAGTACTTC
>TRBV6-5|TRBJ2-1|NA|NA
CASSSGVDEQFF
TGTGCCAGCAGTTCAGGGGTTGATGAGCAGTTCTTC
>TRBV9|TRBJ2-2|NA|TRBD1
CASSVPWGQGLTNTGELFF
TGTGCCAGCAGCGTACCCTGGGGACAGGGGCTGACGAACACCGGGGAGCTGTTTTTT
>TRBV7-9|TRBJ2-5|NA|NA
CASSSQGSQETQYF
TGTGCCAGCAGCTCACAGGGTTCGCAAGAGACCCAGTACTTC
>TRBV4-1|TRBJ2-1|NA|NA
CASSPAFGEQFF
TGCGCCAGCAGCCCTGCCTTCGGTGAGCAGTTCTTC
>TRBV28|TRBJ2-2|NA|NA
CASRGGYTGELFF
TGTGCCAGCAGAGGAGGGTACACCGGGGAGCTGTTTTTT
>TRBV2|TRBJ1-2|few|TRBD1
CASSDRGASYGYTF
TGTGCCAGCAGCGACAGGGGCGCATCCTATGGCTACACCTTC
>TRBV4-2|TRBJ2-7|NA|NA
CASSPPSRGRREQYF
TGTGCCAGCAGCCCCCCCTCCAGAGGGCGGAGAGAGCAGTACTTC
>TRBV2|TRBJ1-4|few|NA
CASRSPRIPNEKLFF
TGTGCCAGCAGATCCCCCAGGATACCTAATGAAAAACTGTTTTTT
>TRBV2|TRBJ2-4|NA|TRBD1
CASSRTTGENIQYF
TGTGCCAGCAGCCGGACGACAGGGGAAAACATTCAGTACTTC
>TRBV2|TRBJ1-6|NA|NA
CASRGGPNSPLHF
TGTGCCAGCAGGGGGGGGCCTAATTCACCCCTCCACTTT
>TRBV4-1|TRBJ2-2|NA|TRBD1
CASSRDRVLDTGELFF
TGCGCCAGCAGCCGGGACAGGGTTTTGGACACCGGGGAGCTGTTTTTT
>TRBV7-8|TRBJ2-2|NA|TRBD2
CASSLGSGRVGGELFF
TGTGCCAGCAGCTTAGGGAGCGGGAGGGTTGGCGGGGAGCTGTTTTTT
>TRBV7-2|TRBJ2-7|NA|NA
CASSLVLGSYEQYF
TGTGCCAGCAGCTTAGTGTTGGGGAGCTACGAGCAGTACTTC
>TRBV7-2|TRBJ1-2|NA|NA
CASSGGATGFYGYTF
TGTGCCAGCAGCGGGGGGGCGACAGGCTTCTATGGCTACACCTTC